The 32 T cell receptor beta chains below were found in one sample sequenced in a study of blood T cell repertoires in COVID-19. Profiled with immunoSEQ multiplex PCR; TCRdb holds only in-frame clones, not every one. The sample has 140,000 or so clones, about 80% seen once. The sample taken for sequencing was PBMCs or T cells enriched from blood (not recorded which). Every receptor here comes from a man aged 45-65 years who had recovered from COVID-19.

The CDR3 is CASSLDRFTDTQYF. The CDR3 DNA follows: TGTGCCAGCAGCTTGGACAGGTTCACAGATACGCAGTATTTT. V and J are TRBV5-4 and TRBJ2-3, with a tentative D call TRBD1 (5 bases). This CDR3 is 14 amino acids long. Trimming took off 0 bases at V and 2 bases at J, with 7 bases between the two ends. Germline V lookup: CDR1 SGHNT, CDR2 YYREEE (reference sequence).

The CDR3 reads CASSSPRGTQYF. The CDR3 region has the DNA TGTGCCAGCAGCTCCCCCCGGGGTACGCAGTATTTT. The genes are TRBV7-2 and TRBJ2-3, with D maybe TRBD2 (5 bases). With 4 bases removed from V and 8 bases from J, the gap between germline ends came to 10 bases. This CDR3 is 12 amino acids long. Germline-derived CDR1 and CDR2 are SGHTA and FQGNSA.

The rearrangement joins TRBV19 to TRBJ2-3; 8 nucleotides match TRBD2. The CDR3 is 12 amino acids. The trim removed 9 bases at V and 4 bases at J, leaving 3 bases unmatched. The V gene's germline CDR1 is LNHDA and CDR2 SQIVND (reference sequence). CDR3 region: CASGGAADTQYF. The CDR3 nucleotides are TGTGCCAGCGGGGGGGCCGCAGATACGCAGTATTTT.

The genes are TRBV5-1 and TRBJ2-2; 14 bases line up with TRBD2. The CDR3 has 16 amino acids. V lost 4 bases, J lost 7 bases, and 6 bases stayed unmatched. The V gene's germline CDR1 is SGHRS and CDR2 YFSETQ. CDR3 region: CASSETSGGAVGELFF. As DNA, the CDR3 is TGCGCCAGCAGCGAGACTAGCGGGGGGGCCGTCGGGGAGCTGTTTTTT.

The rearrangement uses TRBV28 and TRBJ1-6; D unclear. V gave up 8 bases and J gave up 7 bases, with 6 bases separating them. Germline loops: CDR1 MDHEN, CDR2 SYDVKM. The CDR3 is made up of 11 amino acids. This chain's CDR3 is CASSGNSPLHF. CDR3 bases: TGTGCCAGCTCGGGGAATTCACCCCTCCACTTT.

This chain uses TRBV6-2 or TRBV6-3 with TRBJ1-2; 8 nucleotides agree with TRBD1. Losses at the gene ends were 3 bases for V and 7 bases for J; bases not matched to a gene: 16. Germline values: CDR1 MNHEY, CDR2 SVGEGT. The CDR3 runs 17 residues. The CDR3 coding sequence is TGTGCCAGCAGTTATGTTTCACAGGGGGACCTCGTCCGTGGCTACACCTTC. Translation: CASSYVSQGDLVRGYTF.

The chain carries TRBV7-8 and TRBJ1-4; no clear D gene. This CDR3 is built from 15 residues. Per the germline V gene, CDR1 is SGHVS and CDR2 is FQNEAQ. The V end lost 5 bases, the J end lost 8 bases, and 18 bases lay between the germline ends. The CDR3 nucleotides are TGTGCCAGCAGCCACCGCAGACTAGAGTCGGAAAAACTGTTTTTT. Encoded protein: CASSHRRLESEKLFF.

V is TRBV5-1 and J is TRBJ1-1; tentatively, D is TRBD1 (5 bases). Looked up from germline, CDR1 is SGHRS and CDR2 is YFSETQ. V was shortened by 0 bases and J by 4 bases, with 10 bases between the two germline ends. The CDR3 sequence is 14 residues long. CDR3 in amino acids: CASSLEGQGTEAFF. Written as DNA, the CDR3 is TGCGCCAGCAGCTTGGAGGGGCAGGGCACTGAAGCTTTCTTT.

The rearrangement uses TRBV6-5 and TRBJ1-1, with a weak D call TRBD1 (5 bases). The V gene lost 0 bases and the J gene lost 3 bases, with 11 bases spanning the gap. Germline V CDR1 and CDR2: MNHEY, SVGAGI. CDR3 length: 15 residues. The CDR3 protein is CASSYSPGGDTEAFF. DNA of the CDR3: TGTGCCAGCAGTTACTCGCCGGGAGGGGACACTGAAGCTTTCTTT.

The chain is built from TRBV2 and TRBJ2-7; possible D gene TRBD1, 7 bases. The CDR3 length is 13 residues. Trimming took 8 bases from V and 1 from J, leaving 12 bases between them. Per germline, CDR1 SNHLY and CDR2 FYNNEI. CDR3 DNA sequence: TGTGCCAGCCAACAGGGGAGGTCCTACGAGCAGTACTTC. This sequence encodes CASQQGRSYEQYF.

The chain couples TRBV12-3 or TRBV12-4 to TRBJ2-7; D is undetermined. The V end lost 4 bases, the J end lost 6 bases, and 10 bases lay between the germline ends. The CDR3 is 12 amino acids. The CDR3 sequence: CASSSGFFEQYF. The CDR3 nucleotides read TGTGCCAGCAGTTCCGGGTTTTTCGAGCAGTACTTC.

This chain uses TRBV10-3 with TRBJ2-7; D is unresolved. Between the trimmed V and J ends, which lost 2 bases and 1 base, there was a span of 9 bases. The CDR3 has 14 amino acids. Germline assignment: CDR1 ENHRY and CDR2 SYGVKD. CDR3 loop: CAISENGQSYEQYF. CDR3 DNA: TGTGCCATCAGTGAGAATGGGCAGTCCTACGAGCAGTACTTC.

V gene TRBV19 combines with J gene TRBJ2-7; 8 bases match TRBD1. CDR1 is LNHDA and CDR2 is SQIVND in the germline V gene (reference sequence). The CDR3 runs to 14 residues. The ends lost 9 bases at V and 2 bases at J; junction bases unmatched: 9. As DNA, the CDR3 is TGTGCCAGCATGACCGGGACAGGACCCTACGAGCAGTACTTC. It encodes CASMTGTGPYEQYF.

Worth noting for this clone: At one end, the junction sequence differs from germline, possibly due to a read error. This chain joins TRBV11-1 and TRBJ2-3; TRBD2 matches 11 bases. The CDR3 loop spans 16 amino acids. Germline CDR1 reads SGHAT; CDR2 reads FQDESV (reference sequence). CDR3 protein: CASSVAGGLAGDTQYF. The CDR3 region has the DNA TGTGCCAGCAGCGTAGCGGGGGGGCTCGCTGGAGATACGCAGTATTTT.

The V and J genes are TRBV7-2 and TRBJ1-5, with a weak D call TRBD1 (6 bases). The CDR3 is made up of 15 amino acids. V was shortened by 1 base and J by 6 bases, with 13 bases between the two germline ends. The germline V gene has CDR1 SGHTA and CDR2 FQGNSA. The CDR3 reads CASSLEQGVLQPQHF. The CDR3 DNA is TGTGCCAGCAGCTTAGAACAGGGTGTTCTTCAGCCCCAGCATTTT.

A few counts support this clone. The CDR3: CASGPTGSDTQYF. CDR3 coding DNA: TGTGCCAGCGGGCCGACCGGTTCGGATACGCAGTATTTT. The chain links TRBV25-1 to TRBJ2-3; D remains unclear. The CDR3 consists of 13 residues. With 8 bases removed from V and 6 bases from J, the gap between germline ends came to 15 bases. The V gene's germline CDR1 is MGHDK and CDR2 SYGVNS.

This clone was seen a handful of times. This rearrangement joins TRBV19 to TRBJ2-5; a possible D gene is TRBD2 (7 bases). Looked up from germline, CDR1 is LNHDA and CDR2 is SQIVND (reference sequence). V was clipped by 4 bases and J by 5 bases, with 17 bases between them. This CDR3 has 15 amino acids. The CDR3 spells CASSRRGAGEETQYF. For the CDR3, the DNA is TGTGCCAGTAGTAGACGGGGGGCAGGAGAGGAGACCCAGTACTTC. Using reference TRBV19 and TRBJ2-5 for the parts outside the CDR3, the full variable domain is DGGITQSPKYLFRKEGQNVTLSCEQNLNHDAMYWYRQDPGQGLRLIYYSQIVNDFQKGDIAEGYSVSREKKESFPLTVTSAQKNPTAFYLCASSRRGAGEETQYFGPGTRLLVL.

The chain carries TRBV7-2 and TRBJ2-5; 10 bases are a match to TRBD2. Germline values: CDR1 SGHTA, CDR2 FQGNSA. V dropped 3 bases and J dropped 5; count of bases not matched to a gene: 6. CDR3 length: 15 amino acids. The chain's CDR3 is CASSLNSGGWETQYF. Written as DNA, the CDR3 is TGTGCCAGCAGCTTGAATAGCGGGGGGTGGGAGACCCAGTACTTC.

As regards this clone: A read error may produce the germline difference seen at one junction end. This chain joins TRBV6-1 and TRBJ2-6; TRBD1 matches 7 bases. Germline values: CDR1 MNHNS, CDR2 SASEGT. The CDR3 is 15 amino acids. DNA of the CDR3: TGTGCCAGCTGTGAAGGGGGCAGCTGGGCCAACGTCCTGACTTTC. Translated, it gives CASCEGGSWANVLTF.

CDR3 residues: CAAQQGLGTDTQYF. In DNA, the CDR3 is TGTGCCGCGCAACAGGGGTTGGGAACAGATACGCAGTATTTT. The chain employs TRBV10-3 and TRBJ2-3; 7 positions match TRBD1. The germline gives CDR1 ENHRY, CDR2 SYGVKD. The V and J ends lost 11 bases and 3 bases, in that order; junction bases with no gene match: 11. The CDR3 loop spans 14 amino acids.

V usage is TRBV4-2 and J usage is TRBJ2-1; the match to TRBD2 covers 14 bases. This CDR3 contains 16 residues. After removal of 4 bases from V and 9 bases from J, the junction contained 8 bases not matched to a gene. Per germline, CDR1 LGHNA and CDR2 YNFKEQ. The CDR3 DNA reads TGTGCCAGCAGCCTCTCGACTAGCGGGGGGGCGGGTGAGCAGTTCTTC. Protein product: CASSLSTSGGAGEQFF.

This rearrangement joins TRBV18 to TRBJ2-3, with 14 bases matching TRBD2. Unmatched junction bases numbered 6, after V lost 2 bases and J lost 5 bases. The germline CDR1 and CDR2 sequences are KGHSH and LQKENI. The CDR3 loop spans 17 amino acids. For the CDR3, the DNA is TGTGCCAGCTCACCAGGACTAGCGGGGGGCCGGGGAGATACGCAGTATTTT. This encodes CASSPGLAGGRGDTQYF.

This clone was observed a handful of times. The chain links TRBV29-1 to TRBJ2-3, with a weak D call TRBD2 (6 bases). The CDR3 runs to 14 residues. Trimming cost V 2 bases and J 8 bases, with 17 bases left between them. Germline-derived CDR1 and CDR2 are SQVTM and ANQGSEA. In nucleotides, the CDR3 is TGCAGCGTTGAAAAAGGACCCGCGGAGGGTACGCAGTATTTT. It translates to CSVEKGPAEGTQYF.

CDR3 region: CASSEGGGAGETQYF. The DNA for the CDR3 is TGTGCCAGCAGTGAAGGCGGAGGAGCCGGGGAGACCCAGTACTTC. The chain employs TRBV6-1 and TRBJ2-5; possibly TRBD2 for D (5 bases). The CDR3 is made up of 15 amino acids. Germline CDR1 is MNHNS and CDR2 is SASEGT. The ends were cut back, 1 base at V and 5 bases at J, with 14 bases in the middle.

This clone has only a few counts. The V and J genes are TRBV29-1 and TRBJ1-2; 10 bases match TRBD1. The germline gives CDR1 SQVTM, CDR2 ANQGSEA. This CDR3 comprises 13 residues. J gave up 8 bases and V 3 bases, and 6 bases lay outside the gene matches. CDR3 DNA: TGCAGCGTTGAGGGGACAGGGGAGATGGGCTACACCTTC. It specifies CSVEGTGEMGYTF.

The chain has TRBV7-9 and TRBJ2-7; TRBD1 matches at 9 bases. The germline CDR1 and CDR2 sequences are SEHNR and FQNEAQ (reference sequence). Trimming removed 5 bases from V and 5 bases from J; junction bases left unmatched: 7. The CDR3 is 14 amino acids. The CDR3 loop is CASSPRTGVHEQYF. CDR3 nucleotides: TGTGCCAGCAGCCCTAGGACAGGGGTCCACGAGCAGTACTTC.

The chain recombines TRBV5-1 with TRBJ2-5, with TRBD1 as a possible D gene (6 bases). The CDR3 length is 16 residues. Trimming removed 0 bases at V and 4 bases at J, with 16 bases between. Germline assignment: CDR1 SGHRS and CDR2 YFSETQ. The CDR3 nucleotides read TGCGCCAGCAGCTTGGGGGGACACCCTGGGGGAGAGACCCAGTACTTC. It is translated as CASSLGGHPGGETQYF.

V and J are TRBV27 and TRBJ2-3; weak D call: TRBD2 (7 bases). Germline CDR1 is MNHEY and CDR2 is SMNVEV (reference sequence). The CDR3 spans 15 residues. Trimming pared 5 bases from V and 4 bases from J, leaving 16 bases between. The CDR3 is CASSRWGGGADTQYF. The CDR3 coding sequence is TGTGCCAGCAGTAGGTGGGGGGGCGGGGCAGATACGCAGTATTTT.

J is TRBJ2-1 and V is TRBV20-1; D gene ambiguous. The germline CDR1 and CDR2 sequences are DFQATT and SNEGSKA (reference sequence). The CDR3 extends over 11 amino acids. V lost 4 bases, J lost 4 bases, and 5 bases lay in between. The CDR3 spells CSATPYNEQFF. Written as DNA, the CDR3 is TGCAGTGCTACTCCTTACAATGAGCAGTTCTTC.

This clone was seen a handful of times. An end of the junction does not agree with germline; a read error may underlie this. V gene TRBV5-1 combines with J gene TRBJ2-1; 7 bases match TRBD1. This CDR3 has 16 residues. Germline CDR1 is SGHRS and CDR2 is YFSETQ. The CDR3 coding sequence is TGCGCCAGCAATAAGGTGTGGACAGGCTCCAACAATGAGCAGTTCTTC. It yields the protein CASNKVWTGSNNEQFF.

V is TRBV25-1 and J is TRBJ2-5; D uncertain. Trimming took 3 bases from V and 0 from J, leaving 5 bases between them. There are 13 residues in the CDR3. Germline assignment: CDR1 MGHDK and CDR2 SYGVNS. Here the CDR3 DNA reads TGTGCCAGCAGTGACTTGTACCAAGAGACCCAGTACTTC. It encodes CASSDLYQETQYF.

The CDR3 nucleotides are TGTGCCAGCAGTTGGACAGGGGGCGTTAATGAAAAACTGTTTTTT. Its translation: CASSWTGGVNEKLFF. The chain employs TRBV27 and TRBJ1-4, with 11 bases that match TRBD1. The germline CDR1 and CDR2 sequences are MNHEY and SMNVEV (reference sequence). The V and J ends lost 4 bases and 4 bases, in that order; junction bases with no gene match: 2. The CDR3 is 15 residues long.